Below, 12 T cell receptor beta chains from the same sample are listed, as sequenced in a study of technical replicates of blood from several donors. Generated by immunoSEQ multiplex PCR, the TCRdb table keeps only in-frame clones and is missing some. The sample has over 85,000 clones; approximately 96% are singletons. The specimen was T cells isolated from PBMCs. The origin of the receptors is a human donor in good health.

J is TRBJ2-3 and V is TRBV27; 8 bases align to TRBD1. The CDR3 contains 15 residues. CDR1 and CDR2 from the germline V gene are MNHEY and SMNVEV (reference sequence). V dropped 4 bases and J dropped 4; count of bases not matched to a gene: 7. This CDR3 reads CASSYRQGWADTQYF. As DNA, the CDR3 is TGTGCCAGCAGTTACAGACAGGGGTGGGCAGATACGCAGTATTTT.

This rearrangement joins TRBV28 to TRBJ2-3; 7 nucleotides line up with TRBD1. The V gene's germline CDR1 is MDHEN and CDR2 SYDVKM. This CDR3 comprises 13 residues. With V trimmed by 6 bases and J by 2 bases, 2 bases remained unmatched. The CDR3 region is CASRGTVTDTQYF. The CDR3 DNA follows: TGTGCCAGCAGGGGGACAGTCACAGATACGCAGTATTTT.

V and J are TRBV15 and TRBJ2-7; the match to TRBD1 covers 8 bases. Trimming at V came to 1 base and at J to 7 bases, leaving 6 bases not matched to a gene. Germline V gene sequence: CDR1 LNHNV, CDR2 YYDKDF (reference sequence). The CDR3 is 14 amino acids. The CDR3: CATSRGQGAGEQYF. CDR3 coding DNA: TGTGCCACCAGCAGAGGCCAGGGGGCTGGGGAGCAGTACTTC.

The chain recombines TRBV5-6 with TRBJ2-5, with 7 bases matching TRBD2. V lost 7 bases to trimming and J lost 5 bases; unmatched junction nucleotides: 8. The CDR3 spans 13 residues. In germline, CDR1 is SGHDT, CDR2 YYEEEE. The DNA for the CDR3 is TGTGCCAGCTACGGGGGGTTCTGGGAGACCCAGTACTTC. It is translated as CASYGGFWETQYF.

The chain carries TRBV11-2 and TRBJ2-4; a weak D match, TRBD1 (6 bases). The CDR3 length is 14 residues. Looked up from germline, CDR1 is SGHAT and CDR2 is FQNNGV. Trimming left V 2 bases short and J 8 bases short, with 13 bases between. The CDR3 DNA is TGTGCCAGCAGCTTACTCTCCAGGGGAGACATTCAGTACTTC. It translates to CASSLLSRGDIQYF.

CDR3 sequence: CASSFYRELNEQYF. DNA of the CDR3: TGTGCCAGCAGCTTTTACAGGGAGCTTAACGAGCAGTACTTC. V is TRBV7-2 and J is TRBJ2-7, with D perhaps matching TRBD1 (6 bases). The CDR3 has 14 amino acids. In germline, CDR1 is SGHTA, CDR2 FQGNSA. Trimming removed 3 bases from V and 5 bases from J, with 14 bases in between.

The CDR3 DNA follows: TGTGCCATCACTGGGGGGGCTAATCAGCCCCAGCATTTT. It specifies CAITGGANQPQHF. The rearrangement joins TRBV10-3 to TRBJ1-5; tentatively, D is TRBD1 (6 bases). The V end lost 7 bases, the J end lost 4 bases, and 11 bases lay between the germline ends. CDR1 and CDR2 (germline): ENHRY, SYGVKD. CDR3 size: 13 residues.

The chain links TRBV11-3 to TRBJ2-7, with 7 bases aligning to TRBD2. V shed 6 bases and J 2 bases; nucleotides not matched to a gene: 7. Germline CDR1 and CDR2: SGHNT and YENEEA. The CDR3 has 14 amino acids. In DNA, the CDR3 is TGTGCCAGCAGGCAGGGACTATCTACCTACGAGCAGTACTTC. As protein: CASRQGLSTYEQYF.

The rearrangement joins TRBV6-5 to TRBJ1-2; D gene unclear. CDR1 and CDR2 (germline): MNHEY, SVGAGI. V was trimmed by 6 bases and J by 0 bases, leaving 8 bases between them. This CDR3 is 13 amino acids long. CDR3 nucleotide sequence: TGTGCCAGCAGCTCAATAGCTAACTATGGCTACACCTTC. It specifies CASSSIANYGYTF.

The chain recombines TRBV9 with TRBJ2-5, with D maybe TRBD1 (6 bases). The CDR3 length is 15 residues. Per germline, CDR1 SGDLS and CDR2 YYNGEE. V was cut by 3 bases and J by 4 bases, with 16 bases left in between. Here the CDR3 DNA reads TGTGCCAGCAGCGACAACCAGGGGTACTTAGAGACCCAGTACTTC. Translation gives CASSDNQGYLETQYF.

This clone was observed a single time. The chain carries TRBV7-9 and TRBJ1-1; tentative D call: TRBD1 (5 bases). Germline loops: CDR1 SEHNR, CDR2 FQNEAQ (reference sequence). V lost 5 bases to trimming and J lost 6 bases, with 10 bases between them. The CDR3 has 12 residues. CDR3 protein: CASSHPGAEAFF. The DNA of the CDR3 is TGTGCCAGCAGCCACCCGGGGGCTGAAGCTTTCTTT. Together with reference TRBV7-9 and TRBJ1-1, the CDR3 gives the full variable domain: DTGVSQNPRHKITKRGQNVTFRCDPISEHNRLYWYRQTLGQGPEFLTYFQNEAQLEKSRLLSDRFSAERPKGSFSTLEIQRTEQGDSAMYLCASSHPGAEAFFGQGTRLTVV.

J is TRBJ2-1 and V is TRBV14, with TRBD1 as a possible D gene (7 bases). The germline V gene encodes CDR1 SGHDN and CDR2 FVKESK. The germline V and J ends were trimmed by 4 bases and 4 bases, with 17 bases remaining between them. The CDR3 spans 16 residues. The chain's CDR3 is CASSPLQGGFYNEQFF. CDR3 nucleotides: TGTGCCAGCAGCCCCCTCCAGGGGGGATTTTACAATGAGCAGTTCTTC.